This T cell receptor beta chain was sequenced during a study of blood T cell repertoires in COVID-19. In the study overall: PBMCs, B-cell-depleted T cells, or T cells provided the cDNA or gDNA that made up the material.

V lost 6 bases and J lost 5, with 17 bases in between. CDR1 and CDR2 from the germline V gene are MNHEY and SVGAGI. The CDR3 extends over 15 amino acids. The authors' processing: Reference gene primer amplification gave nucleated cell count estimates. The repertoire was sequenced with immunoSEQ multiplex PCR; TCRdb's copy has only in-frame clones and lacks some. For V, J and clone size, that table is used; D and trimming come from the DNA. The table lists fewer than 300,000 clones, 75% to 85% of them singletons. V is TRBV6-5 and J is TRBJ1-5; no reliable D call. The sequence came from a man aged 50 to 60 with active or convalescent COVID-19. The material sequenced was peripheral blood. This CDR3 is CASRSEAGDYQPQHF. CDR3 sequence (DNA): TGTGCCAGCAGATCCGAAGCCGGGGATTATCAGCCCCAGCATTTT.